The T cell receptor beta chain described here comes from a study of cytomegalovirus exposure and HLA in healthy donors. CDR1 MNHEY and CDR2 SMNVEV come from the germline V gene (reference sequence). Unmatched junction bases numbered 9, after V lost 5 bases and J lost 5 bases. The CDR3 contains 16 residues. Notes on this clone: Its antigen is still unknown.

The protocol was immunoSEQ multiplex PCR, while the TCRdb copy is restricted to in-frame clones and leaves out a portion. The sample lists 210,000 or so clones, around 88% occurring once. Broader study findings: In vitro experiments confirmed that three CMV-associated chains were specific for CMV antigens.

The V gene is TRBV27, the J gene TRBJ2-1; 10 bases are a match to TRBD2. The sequence was obtained from a woman aged 18 to 35 in good health and CMV-seronegative. The sample taken for sequencing was PBMCs. The CDR3 DNA reads TGTGCCAGCAGTCCCCCGGGACTAGCGCCAAACAATGAGCAGTTCTTC. Translation gives CASSPPGLAPNNEQFF.